Only a few counts were recorded for the clone carrying this T cell receptor (beta chain). Its specificity is unknown. It was with a sample-barcoded 5' primer and a J-beta primer mix that a second PCR of roughly 7 to 12 cycles was run. Each cDNA molecule carried a tag from a template-switch adaptor that contained 12 random nucleotides. Researchers report that each sample yielded at least 2.5 million CDR3-containing paired-end reads. Each CDR3 protein is one row after TCRdb ran MiXCR on the 5' RACE reads. Of approximately 670,000 distinct CDR3 sequences listed, about 43% were seen once; the top ten hold around 30%. The CDR3 contains 18 residues. Germline CDR1 is MNHEY and CDR2 is SVGAGI. Trimming removed 3 bases from V and 2 bases from J; junction bases left unmatched: 10. This sample is part of a study of blood T cells in healthy people across ages. Study outcomes and limitations: Unknown donor CMV status possibly confounded expanded clonotype changes. Roughly linearly, TCR beta diversity per million T cells fell as age increased.

The sequenced sample was blood. This TCR came from a man aged 80 or over in good health. The chain joins TRBV6-5 to TRBJ2-3; the match to TRBD1 covers 11 bases. CDR3: CASSYGQGASGLTDTQYF. The CDR3 nucleotides read TGTGCCAGCAGTTATGGACAGGGGGCGTCGGGCCTCACAGATACGCAGTATTTT.